This note documents a single T cell receptor beta chain sequence. TCRdb processed the 5' RACE reads anew with MiXCR; each CDR3 protein has one entry. This sample has tens of thousands of distinct CDR3 sequences, with approximately 13% found just once. The sample originates from a study of T-cell memory formation after mild COVID-19. The germline gives CDR1 SQVTM, CDR2 ANQGSEA. V trimming: 4 bases; J trimming: 4 bases; junction bases outside the gene matches: 2. The CDR3 extends over 14 amino acids. This chain uses TRBV29-1 with TRBJ2-3; TRBD2 aligns across 13 bases. The sequencing input was PBMCs or a T cell subset sorted from them (not recorded which). The sequence derives from an adult woman who had mild COVID-19 (a few samples of this study predate the infection). Cell type and time point are not known. CDR3 sequence: CSVGTSGRADTQYF. The CDR3 DNA reads as TGCAGCGTTGGTACTAGCGGGAGGGCAGATACGCAGTATTTT.